The 3 T cell receptor beta chains listed next were all sequenced from one sample in a study of CD8 T cells in ankylosing spondylitis. One entry per CDR3 protein, called by TCRdb with MiXCR from the 5' RACE reads. The table includes about 100,000 distinct CDR3 sequences, more than 20% detected once. Sequences were obtained from synovial fluid, either unsorted or a sorted T cell fraction (not recorded which). The origin of the receptors is a male donor with ankylosing spondylitis.

There are many counts of this clonotype. The rearrangement links TRBV12-3 or TRBV12-4 to TRBJ2-7; TRBD2 might be the D (5 bases). Trimming cost V 5 bases and J 2 bases, with 13 bases left between them. CDR3 size: 14 residues. The CDR3 sequence is CASSPREGTYEQYV. The CDR3 DNA sequence: TGTGCCAGCAGTCCCCGAGAGGGAACCTACGAGCAGTACGTC.

This clonotype was recorded many times. The chain joins TRBV7-2 to TRBJ2-1; D uncertain. Germline loops: CDR1 SGHTA, CDR2 FQGNSA. This CDR3 has 15 amino acids. The V end lost 5 bases, the J end lost 3 bases, and 14 bases lay between the germline ends. CDR3: CASSLKAGDYNEQFF. The CDR3 DNA follows: TGTGCCAGCAGCCTTAAGGCAGGAGACTACAATGAGCAGTTCTTC.

This clonotype appeared a few times. The chain is built from TRBV18 and TRBJ2-3; no clear D gene. There are 13 residues in the CDR3. CDR1 is KGHSH, CDR2 LQKENI, per germline. V shed 1 base and J shed 6 bases, with 8 bases lying between them. The CDR3 here is CASSPLRADTQYF. CDR3 coding DNA: TGTGCCAGCTCACCACTCCGGGCCGATACGCAGTATTTT.